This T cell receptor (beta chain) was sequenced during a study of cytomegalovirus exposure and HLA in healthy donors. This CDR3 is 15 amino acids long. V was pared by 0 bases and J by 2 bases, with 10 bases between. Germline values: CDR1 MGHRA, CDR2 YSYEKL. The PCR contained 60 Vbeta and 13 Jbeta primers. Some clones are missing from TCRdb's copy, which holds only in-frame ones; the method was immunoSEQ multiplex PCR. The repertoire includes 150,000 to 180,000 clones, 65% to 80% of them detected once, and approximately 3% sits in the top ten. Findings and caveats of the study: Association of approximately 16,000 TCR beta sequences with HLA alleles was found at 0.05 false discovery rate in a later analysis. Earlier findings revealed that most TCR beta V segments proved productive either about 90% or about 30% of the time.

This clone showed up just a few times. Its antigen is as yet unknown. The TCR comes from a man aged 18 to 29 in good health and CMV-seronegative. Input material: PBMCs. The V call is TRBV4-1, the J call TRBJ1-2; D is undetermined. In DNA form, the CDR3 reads TGCGCCAGCAGCCAAGATCCAGCGGAAAACTATGGCTACACCTTC. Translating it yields CASSQDPAENYGYTF.